This is a list of T cell receptor beta chains from one sample in a study of blood T cell repertoires in COVID-19. Sequenced by immunoSEQ multiplex PCR; TCRdb stores in-frame clones only, minus some. This sample has about 400,000 clones; about nine tenths occur once, and the top ten carry 1.7%. The sequenced material came from PBMCs or T cells enriched from blood (not recorded which). These receptors came from a woman under 40 who had recovered from COVID-19. Both conserved end residues are part of each CDR3. A D gene is named only where the DNA matches it firmly. Part of the rows lack a size; the others show once, few, many or a class for expanded clones.

V gene	J gene	D gene	clone size	CDR3 DNA	CDR3 protein
TRBV19	TRBJ2-7	TRBD1	many	TGTGCCAGTAGTAGACAGGGGGCTTCACTCTACGAGCAGTACTTC	CASSRQGASLYEQYF
TRBV18	TRBJ1-2	TRBD1	.	TGTGCCAGCTCAAAGAAGGGACAGGGAAGTGGCTACACCTTC	CASSKKGQGSGYTF
TRBV6-1	TRBJ1-1	TRBD1	.	TGTGCCAGCAGTGAGACGACAGGGGCTACGGGGGGAGCTTTCTTT	CASSETTGATGGAFF
TRBV4-1	TRBJ2-2	.	few	TGCGCCAGCAGCCAAGCCAGGCCAGGGGAGCTGTTTTTT	CASSQARPGELFF
TRBV5-4	TRBJ2-7	TRBD2	.	TGTGCCAGCAGCTTTGGGAGGGTGGTCTACGAGCAGTACTTC	CASSFGRVVYEQYF
TRBV10-1	TRBJ2-1	.	.	TGCGCCAGCAGTCGATCAGGGGTAGGCTCCTACAATGAGCAGTTCTTC	CASSRSGVGSYNEQFF
TRBV27	TRBJ2-1	.	once	TGTGCCAGCAGTACCTCGGGGGACGGGAGCTACAATGAGCAGTTCTTC	CASSTSGDGSYNEQFF
TRBV21-1	TRBJ2-1	.	.	TGTGCCAGCAGCCTTGAGGAAGACAGGGATGAGCAGTTCTTC	CASSLEEDRDEQFF
TRBV30	TRBJ1-6	.	.	TGTGCCTGGAGCGGCTTCTGGAGCTCCTATAATTCACCCCTCCACTTT	CAWSGFWSSYNSPLHF
TRBV7-2	TRBJ1-1	TRBD1	.	TGTGCCAGCAGCCAGGGGGCAGGGACGAGCACTGAAGCTTTCTTT	CASSQGAGTSTEAFF
TRBV7-9	TRBJ2-2	.	.	TGTGCCAGCAGCCTTCCCGGGAGTATGAACACCGGGGAGCTGTTTTTT	CASSLPGSMNTGELFF
TRBV7-2	TRBJ2-5	TRBD1	.	TGTGCCAGCAGCCGGACAGGGGTCGAGACCCAGTACTTC	CASSRTGVETQYF
TRBV29-1	TRBJ2-1	TRBD1	.	TGCAGCGTTGATGATGTTGGGACAGGCCACTACAATGAGCAGTTCTTC	CSVDDVGTGHYNEQFF
TRBV6-6	TRBJ2-3	.	many	TGTGCCAGCAGTCAGACGGGGGATACGCAGTATTTT	CASSQTGDTQYF
TRBV30	TRBJ1-4	.	.	TGTGCCTGGAGCCCGACAGGCGGTGAAAAACTGTTTTTT	CAWSPTGGEKLFF
TRBV6-4	TRBJ2-1	.	.	TGTGCCAGCAGTGACTCCCCGACGGAGGGCTACAATGAGCAGTTCTTC	CASSDSPTEGYNEQFF
TRBV7-8	TRBJ1-4	TRBD1	.	TGTGCCAGCAGCTTAGCGCTGACAGGGCGTACTAATGAAAAACTGTTTTTT	CASSLALTGRTNEKLFF
TRBV27	TRBJ1-1	.	.	TGTGCCAGCAGTCCCATACCCCGCCCAGGTCTTGAAGCTTTCTTT	CASSPIPRPGLEAFF
TRBV5-1	TRBJ2-7	.	.	TGCGCCAGCACCGGGACTCCCACCTACGAGCAGTACTTC	CASTGTPTYEQYF
TRBV11-2	TRBJ2-5	TRBD2	few	TGTGCCAGCAGCGAAGGGACTAGCGGGAGTGTGGAGACCCAGTACTTC	CASSEGTSGSVETQYF
TRBV28	TRBJ1-5	TRBD1	.	TGTGCCAGCAACAGTATCGGGACAGGGCATCAGCCCCAGCATTTT	CASNSIGTGHQPQHF
TRBV2	TRBJ2-6	.	.	TGTGCCAGCAAAAGCGGGGCCAACGTCCTGACTTTC	CASKSGANVLTF
TRBV4-1	TRBJ2-3	.	.	TGCGCCAGCAGCCTTGAGCGGCCGTGGGATACGCAGTATTTT	CASSLERPWDTQYF
TRBV2	TRBJ1-3	.	.	TGTGCCAGCAGGGGCCAGACCCCCTCTGGAAACACCATATATTTT	CASRGQTPSGNTIYF
TRBV11-3	TRBJ2-2	.	once	TGTGCCAGCAGCGCTACAGACACCGGGGAGCTGTTTTTT	CASSATDTGELFF
TRBV5-1	TRBJ2-2	TRBD2	.	TGCGCCAGCAGCTGGGGGCAACTAGCGGGAGGGCCGGGCACCGGGGAGCTGTTTTTT	CASSWGQLAGGPGTGELFF
TRBV10-2	TRBJ2-2	.	.	TGCGCCAGCAGGGCGGCGAACACCGGGGAGCTGTTTTTT	CASRAANTGELFF
TRBV6-4	TRBJ1-6	.	few	TGTGCCAGCAGTGCCCTAGGTGATTATCGGTCACCCCTCCACTTT	CASSALGDYRSPLHF
TRBV5-1	TRBJ1-3	.	.	TGCGCCAGCAGCTTGGATGGGGCTCCCATATATTTT	CASSLDGAPIYF
TRBV15	TRBJ1-5	.	.	TGTGCCACAGAGGAGAATCAGCCCCAGCATTTT	CATEENQPQHF
TRBV28	TRBJ1-1	TRBD1	.	TGTGCCAGCCGAGCAGGGGGTCTTCTGAACACTGAAGCTTTCTTT	CASRAGGLLNTEAFF
TRBV7-9	TRBJ2-3	TRBD1	.	TGTGCCAGCAGCTCCCTAGCAAAAAAACCGGGACAGGTCTTAGATACGCAGTATTTT	CASSSLAKKPGQVLDTQYF
TRBV21-1	TRBJ1-6	.	.	TGTGCCAGCAGCAAACGGAAGGGACAGGGGGGCTCACCCCTCCACTTT	CASSKRKGQGGSPLHF
TRBV2	TRBJ1-6	TRBD1	few	TGTGCCAGCATGGGGACAGGTGGCAGTCCCCTCCACTTT	CASMGTGGSPLHF
TRBV5-1	TRBJ2-2	TRBD1	.	TGCGCCAGCTGCCGGGGACAGGGCGCCGGGGAGCTGTTTTTT	CASCRGQGAGELFF
TRBV28	TRBJ2-3	TRBD2	.	TGTGCCAGCAGTTTCCGACTAGCGGGAGTCGGGGTAGATACGCAGTATTTT	CASSFRLAGVGVDTQYF
TRBV6-2/TRBV6-3	TRBJ1-1	TRBD1	.	TGTGCCAGCAGTTACGGGACAGGGAAAGCTGAAGCTTTCTTT	CASSYGTGKAEAFF
TRBV4-2	TRBJ2-2	.	.	TGTGCCAGCAGCCAAGAGCGGGGGCTGGACACCGGGGAGCTGTTTTTT	CASSQERGLDTGELFF
TRBV13	TRBJ1-6	.	.	TGTGCCAGCAGCTTCAACAGGGATTATTCACCCCTCCACTTT	CASSFNRDYSPLHF
TRBV3-1/TRBV3-2	TRBJ2-6	TRBD1	.	TGTGCCAGCAGCCCAGGGGGAACTGGGGCCAACGTCCTGACTTTC	CASSPGGTGANVLTF
TRBV5-1	TRBJ1-1	.	.	TGCGCCAGCAGCTTGGTCAGTTTGAACACTGAAGCTTTCTTT	CASSLVSLNTEAFF
TRBV6-5	TRBJ2-5	TRBD1	once	TGTGCCAGCAGTTACTGGGGACAGGGCAGAGAGACCCAGTACTTC	CASSYWGQGRETQYF
TRBV19	TRBJ1-5	TRBD1	.	TGTGCCAGTAGTCCTTCGAATAGACAGGGCGGCAGCAATCAGCCCCAGCATTTT	CASSPSNRQGGSNQPQHF
TRBV18	TRBJ1-3	TRBD1	.	TGTGCCAGCTCACGTGGGACAGCCTCTGGAAACACCATATATTTT	CASSRGTASGNTIYF
TRBV6-4	TRBJ1-2	TRBD1	.	TGTGCCACCTCTGATTATCGGGACAGACTACGCGACTATGGCTACACCTTC	CATSDYRDRLRDYGYTF
TRBV7-2	TRBJ1-1	.	.	TGTGCCAGCAGCTTTTCAGGGGAGAACACTGAAGCTTTCTTT	CASSFSGENTEAFF
TRBV10-3	TRBJ2-5	TRBD1	.	TGTGCCGTGGGACAGGGGGATCAAGAGACCCAGTACTTC	CAVGQGDQETQYF
TRBV7-2	TRBJ2-1	TRBD2	.	TGTGCCAGCAGCTCACCCGAGCGGGGACGAATCTACAATGAGCAGTTCTTC	CASSSPERGRIYNEQFF
TRBV28	TRBJ2-1	TRBD2	.	TGTGCCAGCAGTTTAAGTACAGCGGGAGTCTTAGATGAGCAGTTCTTC	CASSLSTAGVLDEQFF
TRBV19	TRBJ2-6	.	.	TGTGCCAGTAGTATACGGGACTCTGGGGCCAACGTCCTGACTTTC	CASSIRDSGANVLTF
TRBV5-1	TRBJ2-7	.	.	TGCGCCAGCAGCTTGGGGGGGCGAAGCTCCTACGAGCAGTACTTC	CASSLGGRSSYEQYF
TRBV7-3	TRBJ2-1	TRBD2	.	TGTGCCAGCAGCTTAGATGGACTAGTGGGTGAGCAGTTCTTC	CASSLDGLVGEQFF
TRBV12-3/TRBV12-4	TRBJ2-5	.	.	TGTGCCAGCAGCATATCGGTCTCCCAGGGCCAGTACTTC	CASSISVSQGQYF
TRBV28	TRBJ1-5	.	once	TGTGCCAGCAGTTTACTATACCAGCCCCAGCATTTT	CASSLLYQPQHF
TRBV27	TRBJ1-1	.	.	TGTGCCAGCAGTTTCTCCCTTAGGGGGTGGGAAACTGAAGCTTTCTTT	CASSFSLRGWETEAFF